What follows describes a single T cell receptor (beta chain). What it binds is not known. Per germline, CDR1 SEHNR and CDR2 FQNEAQ (reference sequence). With V trimmed by 5 bases and J by 2 bases, 11 bases remained unmatched. This CDR3 has 17 residues. The individuals who served as donors were healthy Caucasians living in Russia, aged about 6 to 100. RNA extraction gave at least 5 micrograms of total RNA per sample. With a J-beta primer mix and a sample-barcoded 5' primer, a second PCR ran roughly 7 to 11 cycles. Each CDR3 protein is one row after TCRdb ran MiXCR on the 5' RACE reads. The sample lists 1.5 million to 2 million distinct CDR3 sequences; roughly 49% were seen once. The sample originates from a study of blood T cells in healthy people across ages. Regarding the study as a whole: A roughly linear fall in TCR beta diversity per million T cells was seen with increasing age.

This rearrangement joins TRBV7-9 to TRBJ2-3, with 9 nucleotides matching TRBD1. The receptor's source is a woman in her thirties or forties in good health. Sequencing was carried out using blood. CDR3 sequence: CASSPRQGGPYTDTQYF. The CDR3 nucleotides read TGTGCCAGCAGCCCCCGACAGGGGGGACCCTACACAGATACGCAGTATTTT.